The sample holds many counts of the clone carrying this TCR beta chain. The antigen remains unidentified. This entry is derived from a study of identical twins. CDR3 size: 16 residues. Germline V CDR1 and CDR2: SGHRS, YFSETQ. The junction had 7 bases not matched to a gene; V was cut back by 3 bases and J by 2 bases. Overall study results and limits: In drawing conclusions, the study used cross-sectional statistical analysis and did not follow the same donors. Out-of-frame alpha sequences common to twins exhibited an excess of low generation probability. Insertions ran lower in abundant cord blood beta clonotypes, though not in memory repertoires.

TCRdb re-called the 5' RACE reads through MiXCR, storing one row per CDR3 protein. This table holds about 890,000 distinct CDR3 sequences, roughly an eighth found once. These data were also filed under a second study, of yellow fever vaccine responses in identical twins.

The receptor was derived from a woman younger than 35 in good health. Sequenced: PBMCs. The chain employs TRBV5-1 and TRBJ2-2; 7 positions agree with TRBD2. DNA of the CDR3: TGCGCCAGCAGCTGGACCGGGACTACAAACACCGGGGAGCTGTTTTTT. Residues: CASSWTGTTNTGELFF.